This T cell receptor beta chain was observed in a study of identical twins. TCRdb itself ran the 5' RACE reads through MiXCR, one entry per CDR3 protein. The table has fewer than 900,000 distinct CDR3 sequences, about 20% seen once. The donors were all healthy and Caucasian. The CDR3 runs to 12 residues. Germline values: CDR1 WNHNN, CDR2 SYGVQD (reference sequence). V shed 2 bases and J shed 7 bases, with 3 bases lying between them. This clonotype was counted at least ten times. The data also belong to a second study, concerning T cells expressing NK-cell markers. That work contributes: Leadership of the CD3+CD56-NKG2C+ fraction also belonged to these clonotypes in four donors.

The material sequenced was PBMCs. The source of this sequence is a woman under 30 in good health. V is TRBV10-1 and J is TRBJ1-6; D unclear. CDR3 in amino acids: CASSEGNSPLHF. CDR3 in DNA: TGCGCCAGCAGTGAGGGGAATTCACCCCTCCACTTT.